This T cell receptor (beta chain) derives from a study of T cell responses to AZD1222 COVID-19 vaccine. Whole-study findings and limits: The donor group comprised mostly white British people and more females; the analysis possibly underestimated clonal diversity. The reported proportion of spike-specific TCRs targeting unmutated variant regions was nearly half. Baseline serology detected seropositivity in only six AZD1222 recipients. Repertoire sampling happened only post peak T cell response.

Remarks on this clone: Its antigen is undetermined. This same CDR3 is encoded by further DNA sequences in the sample.

Here immunoSEQ multiplex PCR was the method, and the copy in TCRdb shows in-frame clones only, minus some. The repertoire holds 150,000 to 200,000 clones, with roughly nine tenths as singletons. Sequencing was performed on peripheral blood, taken 28 days after the second AZD1222 dose. This TCR was sampled from an adult who received the AZD1222 COVID-19 vaccine.

This CDR3 reads CATSRDRGYEQYF. In nucleotides, the CDR3 is TGTGCCACCAGCAGAGACAGGGGCTACGAGCAGTACTTC. The chain couples TRBV15 to TRBJ2-7, with D possibly being TRBD1 (6 bases). V lost 0 bases to trimming and J lost 3 bases, with 6 bases between them. Per the germline V gene, CDR1 is LNHNV and CDR2 is YYDKDF (reference sequence). CDR3 length: 13 amino acids. Drawing the rest from reference TRBV15 and TRBJ2-7, the complete variable domain is DAMVIQNPRYQVTQFGKPVTLSCSQTLNHNVMYWYQQKSSQAPKLLFHYYDKDFNNEADTPDNFQSRRPNTSFCFLDIRSPGLGDTAMYLCATSRDRGYEQYFGPGTRLTVT.